A single sample is the source of the 3 T cell receptor beta chains below, sequenced in a study of T cell clonotyping in hematopoietic cell transplantation. TCRdb keeps only in-frame clones here, not all; method: immunoSEQ multiplex PCR. The table shows some 14,000 clones, with over 85% occurring only once. The specimen was PBMCs, collected 30 days after allogeneic stem cell transplant. These receptors all stem from a male patient between 60 and 69 years old who had an allogeneic stem cell transplant from an unrelated donor, so the T cells may come from the graft donor. Some clones in this sample may be carry-over from other donors' samples.

This clone came up once. The CDR3 protein is CATSVTRRRDEQYF. CDR3 DNA sequence: TGTGCCACCAGCGTAACTCGTCGGAGGGACGAGCAGTACTTC. The chain carries TRBV15 and TRBJ2-7; possibly TRBD2 for D (6 bases). Trimming stripped 5 bases from V and 5 bases from J, with 16 bases between. The germline V gene has CDR1 LNHNV and CDR2 YYDKDF (reference sequence). The CDR3 extends over 14 amino acids.

This chain connects TRBV4-2 to TRBJ1-5; the D gene is possibly TRBD1 (6 bases). V was clipped by 1 base and J by 5 bases, with 12 bases between them. CDR1 and CDR2 (germline): LGHNA, YNFKEQ. The CDR3 extends over 15 amino acids. The chain's CDR3 is CASSQGWQGYQPQHF. The CDR3 coding sequence is TGTGCCAGCAGCCAAGGGTGGCAGGGGTATCAGCCCCAGCATTTT.

A single count supports this clone. The chain combines TRBV27 with TRBJ2-5, with D uncertain. The V and J ends lost 3 bases and 2 bases respectively, with 4 bases between them. This CDR3 has 12 amino acids. The V gene's germline CDR1 is MNHEY and CDR2 SMNVEV (reference sequence). CDR3 nucleotide sequence: TGTGCCAGCAGTTTCCTTCAAGAGACCCAGTACTTC. This translates into CASSFLQETQYF.